The sequence of this T cell receptor beta chain was determined in a study of blood T cells in healthy people across ages. Germline CDR1 MNHEY, CDR2 SVGEGT. V dropped 3 bases and J dropped 3 bases, with 11 bases sitting between them. CDR3 length: 14 amino acids. Then a second PCR, running about 7 to 11 cycles, was carried out with a sample-barcoded 5' primer and a J-beta primer mix. TCRdb processed the 5' RACE reads anew with MiXCR; each CDR3 protein has one entry. Here the sample spans 1.8 million or so distinct CDR3 sequences, about two fifths being singletons. This clonotype occurred a few times. The chain carries TRBV6-2 or TRBV6-3 and TRBJ1-1; D perhaps matches TRBD1 (6 bases). This sequence was found in a human donor in good health. The sample taken for sequencing was blood. The DNA for the CDR3 is TGTGCCAGCAGTTATTACAGGGCTCACACTGAAGCTTTCTTT. Translated: CASSYYRAHTEAFF.